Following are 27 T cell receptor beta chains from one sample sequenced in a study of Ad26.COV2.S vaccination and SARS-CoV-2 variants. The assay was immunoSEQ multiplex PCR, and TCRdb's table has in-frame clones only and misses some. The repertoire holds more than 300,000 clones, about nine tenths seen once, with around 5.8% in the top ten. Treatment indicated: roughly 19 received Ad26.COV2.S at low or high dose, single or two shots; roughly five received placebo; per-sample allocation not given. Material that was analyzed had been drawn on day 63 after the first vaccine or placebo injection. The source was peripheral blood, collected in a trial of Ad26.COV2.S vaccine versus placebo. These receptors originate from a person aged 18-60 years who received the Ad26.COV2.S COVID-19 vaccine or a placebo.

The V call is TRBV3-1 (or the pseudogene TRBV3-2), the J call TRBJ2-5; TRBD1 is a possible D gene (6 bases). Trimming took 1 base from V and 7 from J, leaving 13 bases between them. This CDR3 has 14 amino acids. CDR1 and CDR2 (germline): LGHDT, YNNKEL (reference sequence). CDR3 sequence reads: CASSQVDRLWTQYF. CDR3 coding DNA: TGTGCCAGCAGCCAAGTCGACAGGCTGTGGACCCAGTACTTC.

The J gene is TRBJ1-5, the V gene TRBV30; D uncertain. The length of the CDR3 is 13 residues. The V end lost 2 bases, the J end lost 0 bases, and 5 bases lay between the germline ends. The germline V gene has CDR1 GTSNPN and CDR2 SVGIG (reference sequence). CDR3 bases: TGTGCCTGGAGTAGACTTAGCAATCAGCCCCAGCATTTT. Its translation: CAWSRLSNQPQHF.

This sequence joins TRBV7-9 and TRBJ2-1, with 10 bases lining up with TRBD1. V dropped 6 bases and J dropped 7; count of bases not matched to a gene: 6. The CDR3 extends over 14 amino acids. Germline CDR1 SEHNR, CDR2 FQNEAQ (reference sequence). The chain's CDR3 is CASSLGDRGNEQFF. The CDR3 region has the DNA TGTGCCAGCAGTCTAGGGGACAGGGGTAATGAGCAGTTCTTC. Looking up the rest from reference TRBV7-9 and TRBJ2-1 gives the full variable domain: DTGVSQNPRHKITKRGQNVTFRCDPISEHNRLYWYRQTLGQGPEFLTYFQNEAQLEKSRLLSDRFSAERPKGSFSTLEIQRTEQGDSAMYLCASSLGDRGNEQFFGPGTRLTVL.

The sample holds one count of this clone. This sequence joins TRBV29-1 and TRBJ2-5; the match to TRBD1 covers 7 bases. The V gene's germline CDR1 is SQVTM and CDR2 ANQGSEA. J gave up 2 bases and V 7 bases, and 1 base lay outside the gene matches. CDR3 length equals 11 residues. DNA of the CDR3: TGCAGCGGACAGGGACAAGAGACCCAGTACTTC. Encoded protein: CSGQGQETQYF.

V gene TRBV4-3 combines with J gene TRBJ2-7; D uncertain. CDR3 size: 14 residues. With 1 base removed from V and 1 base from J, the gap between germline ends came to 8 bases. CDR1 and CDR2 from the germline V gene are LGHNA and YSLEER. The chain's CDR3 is CASSQGPYSYEQYF. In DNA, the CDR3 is TGCGCCAGCAGCCAAGGGCCCTATTCCTACGAGCAGTACTTC.

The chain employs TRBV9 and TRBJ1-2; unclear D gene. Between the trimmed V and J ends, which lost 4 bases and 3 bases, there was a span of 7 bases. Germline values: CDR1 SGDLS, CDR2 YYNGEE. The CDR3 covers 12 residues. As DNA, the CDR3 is TGTGCCAGCAGCCCGTCGGACTATGGCTACACCTTC. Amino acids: CASSPSDYGYTF.

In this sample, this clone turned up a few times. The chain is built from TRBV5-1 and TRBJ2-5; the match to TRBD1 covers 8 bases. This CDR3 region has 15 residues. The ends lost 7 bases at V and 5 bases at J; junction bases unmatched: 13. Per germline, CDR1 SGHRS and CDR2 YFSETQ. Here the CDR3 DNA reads TGCGCCAGCTCGCGGCAGGGGGCGAATGGGGAGACCCAGTACTTC. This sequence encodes CASSRQGANGETQYF.

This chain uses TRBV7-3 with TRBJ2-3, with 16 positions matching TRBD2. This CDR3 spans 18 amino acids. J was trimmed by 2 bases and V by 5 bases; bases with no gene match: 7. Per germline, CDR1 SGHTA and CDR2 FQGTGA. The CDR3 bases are TGTGCCAGCAGCCCACCGGGACTAGCGGGAGGGCCCACAGATACGCAGTATTTT. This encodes CASSPPGLAGGPTDTQYF.

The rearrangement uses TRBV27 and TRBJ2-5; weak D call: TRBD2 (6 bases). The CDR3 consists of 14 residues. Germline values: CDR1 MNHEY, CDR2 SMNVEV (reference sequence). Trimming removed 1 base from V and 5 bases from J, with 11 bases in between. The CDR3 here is CASSLWGGVETQYF. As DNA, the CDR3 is TGTGCCAGCAGTTTATGGGGCGGGGTGGAGACCCAGTACTTC.

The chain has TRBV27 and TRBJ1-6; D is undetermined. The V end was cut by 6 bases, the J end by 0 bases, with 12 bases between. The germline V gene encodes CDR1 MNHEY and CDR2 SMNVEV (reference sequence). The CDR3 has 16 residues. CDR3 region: CASSPAQRSYNSPLHF. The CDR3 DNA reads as TGTGCCAGCAGCCCCGCCCAGCGCTCCTATAATTCACCCCTCCACTTT.

The CDR3 region has the DNA TGTGCCAGCAGCAGACCGGGACAGAAAGCAGGAGGCTACACCTTC. This translates into CASSRPGQKAGGYTF. The V and J genes are TRBV6-2 or TRBV6-3 and TRBJ1-2, with 7 bases that match TRBD1. From germline, CDR1 is MNHEY and CDR2 SVGEGT. The J segment lost 8 bases and the V segment lost 6 bases, leaving 15 bases of the junction unmatched. The CDR3 totals 15 residues.

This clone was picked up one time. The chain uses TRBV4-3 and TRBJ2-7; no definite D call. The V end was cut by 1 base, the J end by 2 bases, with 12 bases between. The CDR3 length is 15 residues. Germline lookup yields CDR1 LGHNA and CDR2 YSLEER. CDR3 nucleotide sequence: TGCGCCAGCAGCCAAGGTCCACAGCTAGCCTACGAGCAGTACTTC. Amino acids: CASSQGPQLAYEQYF.

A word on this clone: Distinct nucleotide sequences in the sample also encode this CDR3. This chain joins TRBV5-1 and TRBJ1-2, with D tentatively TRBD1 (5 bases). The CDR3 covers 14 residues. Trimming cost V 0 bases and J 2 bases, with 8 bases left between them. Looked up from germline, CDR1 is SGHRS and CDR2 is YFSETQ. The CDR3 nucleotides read TGCGCCAGCAGCTTGGATGGGGGGAACTATGGCTACACCTTC. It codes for CASSLDGGNYGYTF. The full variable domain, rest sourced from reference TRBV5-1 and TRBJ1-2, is KAGVTQTPRYLIKTRGQQVTLSCSPISGHRSVSWYQQTPGQGLQFLFEYFSETQRNKGNFPGRFSGRQFSNSRSEMNVSTLELGDSALYLCASSLDGGNYGYTFGSGTRLTVV.

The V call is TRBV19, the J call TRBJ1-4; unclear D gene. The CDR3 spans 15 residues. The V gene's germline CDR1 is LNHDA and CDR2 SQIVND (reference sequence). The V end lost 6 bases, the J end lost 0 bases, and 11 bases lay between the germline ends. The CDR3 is CASSPRSSTNEKLFF. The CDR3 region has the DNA TGTGCCAGTAGCCCTCGGAGTTCAACTAATGAAAAACTGTTTTTT.

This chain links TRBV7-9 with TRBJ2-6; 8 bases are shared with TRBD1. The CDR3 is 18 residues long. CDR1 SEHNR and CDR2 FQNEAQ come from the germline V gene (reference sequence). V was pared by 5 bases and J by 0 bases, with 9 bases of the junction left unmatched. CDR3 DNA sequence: TGTGCCAGCAGCAAGACTGACAGGGGTGTCTCTGGGGCCAACGTCCTGACTTTC. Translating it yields CASSKTDRGVSGANVLTF.

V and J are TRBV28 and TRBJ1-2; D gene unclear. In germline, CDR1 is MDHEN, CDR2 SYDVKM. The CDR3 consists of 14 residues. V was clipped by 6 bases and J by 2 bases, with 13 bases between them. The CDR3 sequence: CASRISQRNYGYTF. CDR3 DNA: TGTGCCAGCAGAATTTCCCAGAGAAACTATGGCTACACCTTC.

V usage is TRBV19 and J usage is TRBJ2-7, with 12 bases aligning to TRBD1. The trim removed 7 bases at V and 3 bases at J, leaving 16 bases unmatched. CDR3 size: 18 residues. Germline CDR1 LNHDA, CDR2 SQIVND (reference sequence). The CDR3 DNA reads TGTGCCAGTACCAGTCGGGGGACCGGGACAGGGGGCAACTACGAGCAGTACTTC. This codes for CASTSRGTGTGGNYEQYF.

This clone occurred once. The CDR3 spells CAISDGTDTQYF. The CDR3 region has the DNA TGTGCCATCAGTGATGGGACAGATACGCAGTATTTT. V gene TRBV10-3 combines with J gene TRBJ2-3; D is undetermined. Trimming took off 3 bases at V and 3 bases at J, with 4 bases between the two ends. In germline, CDR1 is ENHRY, CDR2 SYGVKD. This CDR3 contains 12 residues.

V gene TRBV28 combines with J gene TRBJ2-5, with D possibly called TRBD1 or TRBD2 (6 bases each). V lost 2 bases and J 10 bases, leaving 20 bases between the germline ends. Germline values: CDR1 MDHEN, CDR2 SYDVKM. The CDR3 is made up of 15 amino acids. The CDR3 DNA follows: TGTGCCAGCAGTTTAAACGGGGGCCCAATACCAAACCAGTACTTC. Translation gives CASSLNGGPIPNQYF. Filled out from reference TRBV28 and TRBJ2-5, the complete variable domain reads DVKVTQSSRYLVKRTGEKVFLECVQDMDHENMFWYRQDPGLGLRLIYFSYDVKMKEKGDIPEGYSVSREKKERFSLILESASTNQTSMYLCASSLNGGPIPNQYFGPGTRLLVL.

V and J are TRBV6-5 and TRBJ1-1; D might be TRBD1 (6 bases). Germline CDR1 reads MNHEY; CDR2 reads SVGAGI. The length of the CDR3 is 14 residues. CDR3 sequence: CAIIIRGVNTEAFF. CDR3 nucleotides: TGTGCAATAATTATTAGGGGGGTGAACACTGAAGCTTTCTTT.

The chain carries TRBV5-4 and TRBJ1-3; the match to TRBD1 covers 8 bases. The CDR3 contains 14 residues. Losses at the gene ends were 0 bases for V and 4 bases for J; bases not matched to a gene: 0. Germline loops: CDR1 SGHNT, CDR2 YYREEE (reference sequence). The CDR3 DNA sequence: TGTGCCAGCAGCTTGGGACAGGGGGGAAACACCATATATTTT. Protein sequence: CASSLGQGGNTIYF.

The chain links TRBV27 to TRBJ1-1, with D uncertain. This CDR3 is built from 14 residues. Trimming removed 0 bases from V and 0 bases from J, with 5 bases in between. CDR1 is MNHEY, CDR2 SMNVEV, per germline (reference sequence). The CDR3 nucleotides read TGTGCCAGCAGTTTATCAGGGTTGAACACTGAAGCTTTCTTT. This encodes CASSLSGLNTEAFF.

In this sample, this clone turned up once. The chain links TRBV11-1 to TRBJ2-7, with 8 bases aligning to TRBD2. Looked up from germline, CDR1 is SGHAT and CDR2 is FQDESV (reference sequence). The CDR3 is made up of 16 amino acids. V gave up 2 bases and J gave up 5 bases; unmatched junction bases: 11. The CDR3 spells CASSLLELAGTHEQYF. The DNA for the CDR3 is TGTGCCAGCAGCTTACTGGAGTTAGCGGGAACCCACGAGCAGTACTTC.

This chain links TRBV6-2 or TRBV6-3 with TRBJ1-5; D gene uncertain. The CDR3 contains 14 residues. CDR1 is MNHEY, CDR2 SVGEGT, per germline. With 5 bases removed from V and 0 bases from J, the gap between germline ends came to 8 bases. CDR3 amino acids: CASSQMGSNQPQHF. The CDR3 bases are TGTGCCAGCAGTCAGATGGGTAGCAATCAGCCCCAGCATTTT.

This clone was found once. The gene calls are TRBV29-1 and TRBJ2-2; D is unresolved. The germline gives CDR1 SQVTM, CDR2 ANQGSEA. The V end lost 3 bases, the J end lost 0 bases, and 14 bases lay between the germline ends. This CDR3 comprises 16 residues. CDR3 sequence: CSVEFVRIANTGELFF. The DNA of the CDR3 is TGCAGCGTTGAGTTTGTGAGAATCGCGAACACCGGGGAGCTGTTTTTT.

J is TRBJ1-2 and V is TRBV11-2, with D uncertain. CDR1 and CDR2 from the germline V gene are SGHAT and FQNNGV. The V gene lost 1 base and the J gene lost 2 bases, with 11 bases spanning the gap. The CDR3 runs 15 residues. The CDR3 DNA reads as TGTGCCAGCAGCTTAGGTAGTCTTTCGAACTATGGCTACACCTTC. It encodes CASSLGSLSNYGYTF.

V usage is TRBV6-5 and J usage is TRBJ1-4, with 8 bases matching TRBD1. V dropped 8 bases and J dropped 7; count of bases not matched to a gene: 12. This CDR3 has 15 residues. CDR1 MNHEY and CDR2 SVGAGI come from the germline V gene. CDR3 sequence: CASEGGTGGFEKLFF. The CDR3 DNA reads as TGTGCCAGCGAGGGGGGTACAGGGGGATTTGAAAAACTGTTTTTT.